Listed here are 26 T cell receptor beta chains from one sample, sequenced in a study of cytomegalovirus exposure and HLA in healthy donors. With 60 Vbeta and 13 Jbeta primers, the PCR was carried out. Sequencing was performed with immunoSEQ multiplex PCR; in TCRdb, only in-frame clones are kept and a portion is missing. Among around 190,000 clones listed, 65% to 85% were seen once. The sample taken for sequencing was PBMCs. Receptors originate from a man between 60 and 75 years old in good health and CMV-seronegative.

The rearrangement uses TRBV14 and TRBJ2-3; 14 nucleotides line up with TRBD2. The CDR3 length is 17 residues. CDR1 is SGHDN and CDR2 is FVKESK in the germline V gene. V trimming: 4 bases; J trimming: 2 bases; junction bases outside the gene matches: 5. The CDR3 loop reads CASSLRLAGGPTDTQYF. In DNA, the CDR3 is TGTGCCAGCAGCCTTCGACTAGCGGGGGGGCCCACAGATACGCAGTATTTT.

The chain uses TRBV6-1 and TRBJ2-3; a weak D match, TRBD2 (7 bases). The V and J ends lost 2 bases and 0 bases respectively, with 12 bases between them. Germline V CDR1 and CDR2: MNHNS, SASEGT. The length of the CDR3 is 16 residues. The CDR3 sequence: CASSERGGVSTDTQYF. CDR3 sequence (DNA): TGTGCCAGCAGTGAAAGAGGGGGGGTAAGCACAGATACGCAGTATTTT.

This clone was counted a single time. The J gene is TRBJ2-2, the V gene TRBV7-2, with TRBD1 as a possible D gene (6 bases). The V end lost 3 bases, the J end lost 2 bases, and 13 bases lay between the germline ends. Germline loops: CDR1 SGHTA, CDR2 FQGNSA. The CDR3 contains 16 residues. The CDR3 DNA is TGTGCCAGCAGCTTTTACAGGGTAGAAAACACCGGGGAGCTGTTTTTT. It translates to CASSFYRVENTGELFF.

Comments on this clone: The junction does not match germline at one end; this may be a read error. V and J are TRBV7-9 and TRBJ1-2; TRBD1 matches at 9 bases. This CDR3 has 14 residues. The V gene's germline CDR1 is SEHNR and CDR2 FQNEAQ (reference sequence). DNA for the CDR3: TGTGCCAGCAGCTTCAGGGACAGGGATTATGGCTACCCCTTC. This sequence encodes CASSFRDRDYGYPF.

V and J are TRBV5-4 and TRBJ1-2, with no clear D. V dropped 4 bases and J dropped 0 bases, with 10 bases sitting between them. CDR3 length: 14 residues. The germline V gene has CDR1 SGHNT and CDR2 YYREEE (reference sequence). The CDR3 region has the DNA TGTGCCAGCAGCCTTCAGTCCTCTAACTATGGCTACACCTTC. The encoded protein is CASSLQSSNYGYTF. Full variable domain (missing parts from reference TRBV5-4 and TRBJ1-2): ETGVTQSPTHLIKTRGQQVTLRCSSQSGHNTVSWYQQALGQGPQFIFQYYREEENGRGNFPPRFSGLQFPNYSSELNVNALELDDSALYLCASSLQSSNYGYTFGSGTRLTVV.

The chain uses TRBV18 and TRBJ1-1; weak D call: TRBD1 (5 bases). CDR1 and CDR2 (germline): KGHSH, LQKENI. V lost 2 bases to trimming and J lost 6 bases, with 13 bases between them. The CDR3 is 14 residues long. The CDR3 loop reads CASSPSSGGAEAFF. The CDR3 coding sequence is TGTGCCAGCTCACCATCTTCGGGGGGAGCTGAAGCTTTCTTT.

This clone was recorded once. The chain uses TRBV25-1 and TRBJ2-7; tentative D call: TRBD1 (5 bases). The germline V gene encodes CDR1 MGHDK and CDR2 SYGVNS. The CDR3 spans 11 residues. V dropped 8 bases and J dropped 3 bases, with 8 bases sitting between them. The CDR3 DNA follows: TGTGCCAGCTTTCAGGGCTACGAGCAGTACTTC. It is translated as CASFQGYEQYF.

CDR3 in DNA: TGTGCCAGCAGACCCCTGACCGGGGGGGCGCGAGACTATGGCTACACCTTC. It specifies CASRPLTGGARDYGYTF. The chain joins TRBV7-9 to TRBJ1-2; maybe TRBD1 (6 bases). The CDR3 loop spans 17 amino acids. Looked up from germline, CDR1 is SEHNR and CDR2 is FQNEAQ (reference sequence). Trimming cost V 6 bases and J 3 bases, with 23 bases left between them.

The genes are TRBV5-1 and TRBJ1-3; D may be TRBD1 (5 bases). The ends were cut back, 2 bases at V and 0 bases at J, with 6 bases in the middle. CDR3 size: 14 residues. The germline V gene has CDR1 SGHRS and CDR2 YFSETQ. This chain's CDR3 is CASSFQGSGNTIYF. The CDR3 nucleotides are TGCGCCAGCAGCTTCCAGGGCTCTGGAAACACCATATATTTT.

This clone was seen once. The chain has TRBV5-6 and TRBJ1-5; tentatively, D is TRBD1 (5 bases). Per the germline V gene, CDR1 is SGHDT and CDR2 is YYEEEE. This CDR3 is 14 amino acids long. V dropped 4 bases and J dropped 2 bases, with 10 bases sitting between them. The CDR3 DNA reads TGTGCCAGCAGCAGGGAAGGGGGCAATCAGCCCCAGCATTTT. This sequence encodes CASSREGGNQPQHF. Together with reference TRBV5-6 and TRBJ1-5, the CDR3 gives the full variable domain: DAGVTQSPTHLIKTRGQQVTLRCSPKSGHDTVSWYQQALGQGPQFIFQYYEEEERQRGNFPDRFSGHQFPNYSSELNVNALLLGDSALYLCASSREGGNQPQHFGDGTRLSIL.

V usage is TRBV29-1 and J usage is TRBJ1-2; 10 bases align to TRBD1. The V gene end was trimmed by 7 bases and the J gene end by 5 bases; junction bases not matched to a gene: 7. The CDR3 loop spans 13 amino acids. The V gene's germline CDR1 is SQVTM and CDR2 ANQGSEA. The CDR3 nucleotides are TGCAGCGGCGGGACAGGGGATTCTTATGGCTACACCTTC. This sequence encodes CSGGTGDSYGYTF.

The chain carries TRBV19 and TRBJ2-7; TRBD1 matches at 11 bases. Germline assignment: CDR1 LNHDA and CDR2 SQIVND (reference sequence). The trim removed 5 bases at V and 6 bases at J, leaving 6 bases unmatched. The length of the CDR3 is 14 residues. CDR3 loop: CASSVPGQGGEQYF. The DNA of the CDR3 is TGTGCCAGTAGTGTCCCGGGACAGGGGGGCGAGCAGTACTTC. Full variable domain (rest looked up from reference TRBV19 and TRBJ2-7): DGGITQSPKYLFRKEGQNVTLSCEQNLNHDAMYWYRQDPGQGLRLIYYSQIVNDFQKGDIAEGYSVSREKKESFPLTVTSAQKNPTAFYLCASSVPGQGGEQYFGPGTRLTVT.

The V call is TRBV9, the J call TRBJ2-4; 8 nucleotides line up with TRBD1. V lost 0 bases to trimming and J lost 0 bases; unmatched junction nucleotides: 5. Germline CDR1 reads SGDLS; CDR2 reads YYNGEE. The CDR3 consists of 17 residues. The CDR3 DNA reads as TGTGCCAGCAGCGTAGAGGACAGGGTAGAAGCCAAAAACATTCAGTACTTC. Its protein product is CASSVEDRVEAKNIQYF.

This chain's CDR3 is CASRPTGGSSYEQYF. The CDR3 DNA reads as TGTGCCAGCAGACCCACAGGGGGAAGCTCCTACGAGCAGTACTTC. The V gene is TRBV6-5, the J gene TRBJ2-5; 8 nucleotides match TRBD1. With the DNA end fitting TRBJ2-7 better, the J assignment may be wrong. This CDR3 has 15 residues. CDR1 and CDR2 from the germline V gene are MNHEY and SVGAGI.

The chain recombines TRBV7-9 with TRBJ2-3, with a weak D call TRBD2 (6 bases). Trimming took off 3 bases at V and 4 bases at J, with 14 bases between the two ends. Germline-derived CDR1 and CDR2 are SEHNR and FQNEAQ (reference sequence). The CDR3 runs 15 residues. The DNA for the CDR3 is TGTGCCAGCAGCTTCGGACTACCAAACGCAGATACGCAGTATTTT. Translation gives CASSFGLPNADTQYF.

For the CDR3, the DNA is TGTGCCAGCAGGGATAACACAGGGTCCATAGATCAGCCCCAGCATTTT. It encodes CASRDNTGSIDQPQHF. This chain uses TRBV27 with TRBJ1-5; tentative D call: TRBD1 (6 bases). There are 16 residues in the CDR3. Germline lookup yields CDR1 MNHEY and CDR2 SMNVEV (reference sequence). The V end lost 6 bases, the J end lost 5 bases, and 20 bases lay between the germline ends.

The genes are TRBV27 and TRBJ2-1; 9 nucleotides line up with TRBD1. V was clipped by 2 bases and J by 10 bases; unmatched bases: 6. This CDR3 spans 14 amino acids. Germline CDR1 MNHEY, CDR2 SMNVEV (reference sequence). This CDR3 reads CASSLGDRAGEQFF. In nucleotides, the CDR3 is TGTGCCAGCAGTTTAGGGGACAGGGCCGGGGAGCAGTTCTTC.

This clone was picked up one time. The chain employs TRBV10-1 and TRBJ2-3; TRBD2 is a possible D gene (5 bases). Germline V lookup: CDR1 WNHNN, CDR2 SYGVQD (reference sequence). This CDR3 is 15 amino acids long. Deletions cut 2 bases from V and 2 bases from J, with 11 bases between. CDR3 sequence: CASSEEGSPTDTQYF. As DNA, the CDR3 is TGCGCCAGCAGTGAGGAGGGCAGTCCCACAGATACGCAGTATTTT.

The gene calls are TRBV6-5 and TRBJ2-3, with 9 bases lining up with TRBD1. CDR3 length: 15 residues. Germline CDR1 is MNHEY and CDR2 is SVGAGI. Unmatched junction bases numbered 0, after V lost 2 bases and J lost 0 bases. CDR3 amino acids: CASSYGTGSTDTQYF. CDR3 sequence (DNA): TGTGCCAGCAGTTACGGGACAGGGAGCACAGATACGCAGTATTTT.

J is TRBJ1-2 and V is TRBV7-2, with D uncertain. Trimming removed 2 bases from V and 5 bases from J, with 9 bases in between. The V gene's germline CDR1 is SGHTA and CDR2 FQGNSA. This CDR3 spans 13 amino acids. The CDR3 loop reads CASSLFGVYGYTF. The CDR3 DNA follows: TGTGCCAGCAGCTTATTCGGGGTGTATGGCTACACCTTC.

The V call is TRBV5-1, the J call TRBJ2-1, with D tentatively TRBD2 (5 bases). Germline V CDR1 and CDR2: SGHRS, YFSETQ. The length of the CDR3 is 15 residues. The V end lost 5 bases, the J end lost 0 bases, and 12 bases lay between the germline ends. The CDR3 region has the DNA TGCGCCAGCAGTCGACAAGGGAGCTCCTACAATGAGCAGTTCTTC. It yields the protein CASSRQGSSYNEQFF.

This sequence joins TRBV2 and TRBJ2-3; 15 bases map to TRBD2. This CDR3 spans 17 amino acids. Trimming removed 4 bases from V and 5 bases from J; junction bases left unmatched: 7. The germline V gene encodes CDR1 SNHLY and CDR2 FYNNEI. CDR3 loop: CASSVRTSGGAGDTQYF. The CDR3, as DNA: TGTGCCAGCAGTGTTAGGACTAGCGGGGGGGCTGGAGATACGCAGTATTTT.

The chain is built from TRBV5-1 and TRBJ1-3, with D possibly being TRBD1 (5 bases). There are 15 residues in the CDR3. Trimming cost V 0 bases and J 3 bases, with 10 bases left between them. Germline V gene data show CDR1 as SGHRS and CDR2 as YFSETQ. The CDR3 sequence is CASSLGQNVGNTIYF. The CDR3 DNA is TGCGCCAGCAGCTTGGGACAGAATGTTGGAAACACCATATATTTT.

A note on this clone: Other nucleotide sequences from this sample produce the same CDR3. The gene calls are TRBV5-6 and TRBJ2-7, with 12 nucleotides matching TRBD2. CDR3 size: 17 residues. The junction had 10 bases not matched to a gene; V was cut back by 3 bases and J by 3 bases. In germline, CDR1 is SGHDT, CDR2 YYEEEE. The CDR3 here is CASSYRTSGVSFYEQYF. The DNA for the CDR3 is TGTGCCAGCAGCTATCGGACTAGCGGGGTCTCGTTCTACGAGCAGTACTTC.

The V call is TRBV6-1, the J call TRBJ2-5, with TRBD2 identical over 16 bases. Germline V CDR1 and CDR2: MNHNS, SASEGT. V lost 0 bases to trimming and J lost 5 bases; unmatched junction nucleotides: 3. The CDR3 covers 17 residues. Here the CDR3 DNA reads TGTGCCAGCAGTGAAGCGGGACTAGCGGGGGGGACGGAGACCCAGTACTTC. Encoded protein: CASSEAGLAGGTETQYF.

This clone was seen more than once but under ten times. The chain recombines TRBV29-1 with TRBJ2-5; 10 bases agree with TRBD2. J was trimmed by 11 bases and V by 4 bases; bases with no gene match: 13. Germline V lookup: CDR1 SQVTM, CDR2 ANQGSEA. The CDR3 sequence is 14 residues long. The CDR3 DNA is TGCAGCGTTGTTAGGGGACTAGCGTCGGGGGAGCAGTACTTC. Protein sequence: CSVVRGLASGEQYF.